Shown below are 24 T cell receptor beta chains from a single sample sequenced in a study of T cell responses to AZD1222 COVID-19 vaccine. The data were produced by immunoSEQ multiplex PCR, yet TCRdb's version contains in-frame clones alone and is incomplete. The sample shows about 90,000 clones, around 90% of them seen only once. The sequencing here drew on peripheral blood, taken on day 0 of MenACWY control vaccination. These receptor sequences come from an adult in good health.

In this sample, this clone turned up once. The rearrangement uses TRBV7-2 and TRBJ2-1; D remains ambiguous. The V gene lost 1 base and the J gene lost 14 bases, with 9 bases spanning the gap. Germline loops: CDR1 SGHTA, CDR2 FQGNSA. The CDR3 extends over 11 amino acids. Here the CDR3 reads CASSLGQSEFF. The CDR3 DNA is TGTGCCAGCAGCTTAGGACAATCTGAGTTCTTC.

The chain links TRBV6-2 or TRBV6-3 to TRBJ1-1, with TRBD1 matching 9 bases. The CDR3 totals 14 residues. V shed 3 bases, J shed 5 bases, and the junction held 4 bases outside the gene matches. From germline, CDR1 is MNHEY and CDR2 SVGEGT. The CDR3 DNA follows: TGTGCCAGCAGTTATGTGACAGGGGGAACTGAAGCTTTCTTT. Protein: CASSYVTGGTEAFF.

This chain connects TRBV28 to TRBJ1-1, with a weak D call TRBD1 (6 bases). This CDR3 is built from 14 residues. Deletions cut 3 bases from V and 6 bases from J, with 14 bases between. CDR1 is MDHEN and CDR2 is SYDVKM in the germline V gene. CDR3 in DNA: TGTGCCAGCAGTTTTAACAGGGAGTCGGCTGAAGCTTTCTTT. Protein sequence: CASSFNRESAEAFF.

This chain connects TRBV10-3 to TRBJ2-5; D unresolved. Trimming removed 8 bases from V and 0 bases from J, with 7 bases in between. The germline V gene has CDR1 ENHRY and CDR2 SYGVKD. CDR3 length: 12 residues. This CDR3 reads CAISINQETQYF. The CDR3, as DNA: TGTGCCATCTCAATCAACCAAGAGACCCAGTACTTC.

The J gene is TRBJ1-4, the V gene TRBV5-1; a weak D match, TRBD1 (5 bases). The CDR3 is 15 residues long. CDR1 SGHRS and CDR2 YFSETQ come from the germline V gene. Between the trimmed V and J ends, which lost 4 bases and 5 bases, there was a span of 15 bases. CDR3 residues: CASSVAGTENEKLFF. As DNA, the CDR3 is TGCGCCAGCAGCGTTGCCGGGACGGAAAATGAAAAACTGTTTTTT. The entire variable domain, with the rest obtained from reference TRBV5-1 and TRBJ1-4, is as follows: KAGVTQTPRYLIKTRGQQVTLSCSPISGHRSVSWYQQTPGQGLQFLFEYFSETQRNKGNFPGRFSGRQFSNSRSEMNVSTLELGDSALYLCASSVAGTENEKLFFGSGTQLSVL.

This clone was seen once. This chain connects TRBV5-1 to TRBJ2-6; D possibly uses TRBD1 or TRBD2 (6 bases each). In germline, CDR1 is SGHRS, CDR2 YFSETQ. This CDR3 contains 15 residues. Trimming removed 4 bases at V and 4 bases at J, with 12 bases between. The CDR3 bases are TGCGCCAGCAGCGCCGGGGGCACGGGGGCCAACGTCCTGACTTTC. It encodes CASSAGGTGANVLTF.

The gene calls are TRBV5-6 and TRBJ1-2; a possible D gene is TRBD1 (5 bases). The V gene's germline CDR1 is SGHDT and CDR2 YYEEEE. V was clipped by 4 bases and J by 4 bases, with 11 bases between them. This CDR3 has 13 amino acids. In DNA, the CDR3 is TGTGCCAGCAGCCAGGGACGGAGCTATGGCTACACCTTC. It codes for CASSQGRSYGYTF.

The gene calls are TRBV19 and TRBJ1-3; D remains unclear. Germline V gives CDR1 LNHDA, CDR2 SQIVND (reference sequence). The CDR3 is made up of 15 amino acids. V was trimmed by 6 bases and J by 0 bases, leaving 12 bases between them. The chain's CDR3 is CASSVAGSSGNTIYF. DNA of the CDR3: TGTGCCAGTAGCGTCGCGGGGTCCTCTGGAAACACCATATATTTT. The complete variable domain, with remaining parts taken from reference TRBV19 and TRBJ1-3, reads DGGITQSPKYLFRKEGQNVTLSCEQNLNHDAMYWYRQDPGQGLRLIYYSQIVNDFQKGDIAEGYSVSREKKESFPLTVTSAQKNPTAFYLCASSVAGSSGNTIYFGEGSWLTVV.

DNA of the CDR3: TGTGCCAGCAGTGAAAACGTAGGATACACTGAAGCTTTCTTT. It specifies CASSENVGYTEAFF. The chain links TRBV6-1 to TRBJ1-1, with unresolved D. Germline V gene data show CDR1 as MNHNS and CDR2 as SASEGT. The CDR3 totals 14 residues. Trimming stripped 2 bases from V and 3 bases from J, with 10 bases between.

In regard to this clone: Other DNA sequences from this sample encode an identical CDR3 as well. The chain employs TRBV18 and TRBJ2-1; a weak D match, TRBD1 (6 bases). V shed 2 bases and J shed 7 bases, with 9 bases lying between them. This CDR3 comprises 13 residues. CDR1 is KGHSH and CDR2 is LQKENI in the germline V gene. The CDR3 spells CASSPGQGNEQFF. DNA of the CDR3: TGTGCCAGCTCACCAGGGCAGGGGAATGAGCAGTTCTTC.

This chain connects TRBV6-5 to TRBJ2-7, with 8 bases fitting TRBD1. CDR3 length equals 14 residues. The trim removed 7 bases at V and 1 base at J, leaving 6 bases unmatched. CDR1 MNHEY and CDR2 SVGAGI come from the germline V gene. Here the CDR3 DNA reads TGTGCCAGCAACAGGGGGGCAGGGTCCTACGAGCAGTACTTC. Translated: CASNRGAGSYEQYF.

V is TRBV5-6 and J is TRBJ1-1; perhaps TRBD1 as D (5 bases). The ends were cut back, 0 bases at V and 4 bases at J, with 13 bases in the middle. The germline CDR1 and CDR2 sequences are SGHDT and YYEEEE. The CDR3 covers 15 residues. The DNA of the CDR3 is TGTGCCAGCAGCTTGGGGAGGGTGGGGACCACTGAAGCTTTCTTT. As protein: CASSLGRVGTTEAFF.

The chain joins TRBV28 to TRBJ2-5; the D gene is possibly TRBD2 (6 bases). V lost 5 bases and J lost 1, with 11 bases in between. The germline V gene has CDR1 MDHEN and CDR2 SYDVKM. The CDR3 is 14 amino acids. CDR3 bases: TGTGCCAGCAGTCTGCGGGGTCCCCAAGAGACCCAGTACTTC. Amino acids: CASSLRGPQETQYF.

The J gene is TRBJ1-2, the V gene TRBV28; D gene ambiguous. The ends were cut back, 8 bases at V and 1 base at J, with 2 bases in the middle. CDR3 size: 10 residues. Germline loops: CDR1 MDHEN, CDR2 SYDVKM. CDR3 nucleotides: TGTGCCAGCGGTAACTATGGCTACACCTTC. Its protein is CASGNYGYTF.

The chain has TRBV6-5 and TRBJ2-3; D is unresolved. The length of the CDR3 is 13 residues. Germline CDR1 MNHEY, CDR2 SVGAGI. V was clipped by 6 bases and J by 3 bases, with 10 bases between them. For the CDR3, the DNA is TGTGCCAGCAGGGGTGACCCTACAGATACGCAGTATTTT. It codes for CASRGDPTDTQYF.

The chain recombines TRBV6-5 with TRBJ1-1; 8 bases are a match to TRBD1. Germline CDR1 is MNHEY and CDR2 is SVGAGI. J was trimmed by 6 bases and V by 5 bases; bases with no gene match: 8. The CDR3 loop spans 14 amino acids. This CDR3 is CASSPQGAIPEAFF. As DNA, the CDR3 is TGTGCCAGCAGTCCCCAGGGGGCCATACCTGAAGCTTTCTTT.

The gene calls are TRBV7-9 and TRBJ1-2; maybe TRBD1 (6 bases). The CDR3 loop spans 15 amino acids. Germline V lookup: CDR1 SEHNR, CDR2 FQNEAQ (reference sequence). Trimming shortened V by 4 bases and J by 0 bases, and 12 bases separated the two germline ends. CDR3 sequence (DNA): TGTGCCAGCAGCTCCCGGGACACGACTAACTATGGCTACACCTTC. It translates to CASSSRDTTNYGYTF.

The chain employs TRBV10-1 and TRBJ1-1; possibly TRBD1 for D (6 bases). The germline gives CDR1 WNHNN, CDR2 SYGVQD (reference sequence). The V and J ends lost 11 bases and 4 bases respectively, with 17 bases between them. CDR3 length equals 13 residues. In DNA, the CDR3 is TGCGCCTCGCCAAGGGACACTTCCACTGAAGCTTTCTTT. Encoded protein: CASPRDTSTEAFF.

The chain's CDR3 is CASSLGPSTDTQYF. In DNA form, the CDR3 reads TGTGCCAGCAGTCTTGGGCCTAGCACAGATACGCAGTATTTT. The chain couples TRBV7-3 to TRBJ2-3, with D hard to call. CDR3 length: 14 residues. Trimming stripped 6 bases from V and 0 bases from J, with 10 bases between. Germline values: CDR1 SGHTA, CDR2 FQGTGA.

This chain links TRBV24-1 with TRBJ1-1, with unresolved D. Germline-derived CDR1 and CDR2 are KGHDR and SFDVKD. The CDR3 sequence is 13 residues long. The V end was cut by 5 bases, the J end by 4 bases, with 10 bases between. The CDR3 bases are TGTGCCACCAGTGTCGCGGGGATCACTGAAGCTTTCTTT. Residues: CATSVAGITEAFF.

The rearrangement links TRBV19 to TRBJ1-1; D is uncertain. The V and J ends lost 6 bases and 0 bases respectively, with 11 bases between them. Germline V gene sequence: CDR1 LNHDA, CDR2 SQIVND (reference sequence). The CDR3 loop spans 14 amino acids. The chain's CDR3 is CASSVRPMNTEAFF. The CDR3 DNA reads TGTGCCAGTAGCGTCAGGCCCATGAACACTGAAGCTTTCTTT.

The chain's CDR3 is CSVAPRMNTEAFF. The CDR3 nucleotides read TGCAGCGTTGCCCCACGAATGAACACTGAAGCTTTCTTT. This chain joins TRBV29-1 and TRBJ1-1; D gene unclear. Looked up from germline, CDR1 is SQVTM and CDR2 is ANQGSEA. The germline V and J ends were trimmed by 4 bases and 0 bases, with 9 bases remaining between them. The CDR3 totals 13 residues.

The table lists this clone with a few counts. CDR3 sequence: CASSLEPVGSGPYEQYF. Here the CDR3 DNA reads TGCGCCAGCAGCTTGGAACCTGTCGGTAGCGGGCCCTACGAGCAGTACTTC. The J gene is TRBJ2-7, the V gene TRBV5-1; TRBD2 agrees at 7 bases. V shed 0 bases and J 2 bases; nucleotides not matched to a gene: 11. The CDR3 sequence is 17 residues long. Germline CDR1 reads SGHRS; CDR2 reads YFSETQ.

The rearrangement uses TRBV18 and TRBJ1-1; a weak D match, TRBD1 (5 bases). There are 13 residues in the CDR3. The ends were cut back, 6 bases at V and 7 bases at J, with 15 bases in the middle. Germline CDR1 reads KGHSH; CDR2 reads LQKENI. CDR3 bases: TGTGCCAGCTCGCTATTCCGGGGCGGTGAAGCTTTCTTT. It codes for CASSLFRGGEAFF.